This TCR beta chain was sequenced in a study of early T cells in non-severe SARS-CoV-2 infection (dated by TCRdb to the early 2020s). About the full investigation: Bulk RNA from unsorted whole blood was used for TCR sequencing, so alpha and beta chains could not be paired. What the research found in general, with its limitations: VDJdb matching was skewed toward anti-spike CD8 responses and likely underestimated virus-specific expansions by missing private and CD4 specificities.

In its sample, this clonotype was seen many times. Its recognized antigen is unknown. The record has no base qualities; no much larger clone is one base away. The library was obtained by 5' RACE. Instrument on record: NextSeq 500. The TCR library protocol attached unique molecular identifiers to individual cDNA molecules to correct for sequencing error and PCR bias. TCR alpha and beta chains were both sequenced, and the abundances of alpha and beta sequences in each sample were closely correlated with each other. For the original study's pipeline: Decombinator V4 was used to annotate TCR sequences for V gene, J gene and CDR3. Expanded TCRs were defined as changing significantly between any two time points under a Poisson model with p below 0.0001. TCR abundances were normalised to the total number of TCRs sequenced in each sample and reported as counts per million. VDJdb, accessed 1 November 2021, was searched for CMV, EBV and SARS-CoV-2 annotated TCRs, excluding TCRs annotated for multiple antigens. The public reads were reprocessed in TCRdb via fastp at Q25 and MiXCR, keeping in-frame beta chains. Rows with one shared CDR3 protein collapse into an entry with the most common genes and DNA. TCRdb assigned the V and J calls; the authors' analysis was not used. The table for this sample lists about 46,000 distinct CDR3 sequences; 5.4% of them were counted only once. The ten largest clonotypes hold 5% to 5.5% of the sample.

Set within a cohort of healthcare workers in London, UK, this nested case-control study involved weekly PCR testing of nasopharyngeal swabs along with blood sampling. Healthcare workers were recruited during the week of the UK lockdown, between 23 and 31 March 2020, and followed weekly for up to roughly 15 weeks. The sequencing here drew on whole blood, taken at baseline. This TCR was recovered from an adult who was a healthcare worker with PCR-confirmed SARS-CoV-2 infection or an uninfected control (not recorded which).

At the DNA level, the sequence is TGCAGTGCTAGAAAGGGGGTTATTCAGCCCCAGCATTTT. The encoded protein is CSARKGVIQPQHF. This chain joins TRBV20-1 to TRBJ1-5, and perhaps TRBD1 as D gene, on 6 matching bases. CDR1 and CDR2 (DFQATT, SNEGSKA) derive from the germline V gene (reference sequence). V and J lose 2 bases and 6 bases, and a span of 11 bases separates them. The cysteine opens and the phenylalanine closes a CDR3 of 13 amino acids. The kept DNA is CDR3 alone, 39 bases in frame from the first base.